The 10 T cell receptor beta chains given below trace back to one sample, sequenced in a study of shared clonotypes between healthy human individuals. Only in-frame clones appear in the TCRdb table, and some are missing; sequencing was by immunoSEQ multiplex PCR. This sample has about 2.1 million clones, with roughly 95% found just once. It was CD45RO-negative cells, positively selected for CCR7, that made up naive CD8 cells, with terminally differentiated effector memory CD45RA+ cells excluded. The sequencing sample was made of naive CD8+ T cells from PBMCs. Receptors were obtained from a man younger than 35 in good health. Some clones in this sample may be carry-over from other donors' samples.

V is TRBV6-1 and J is TRBJ2-7; 7 bases match TRBD1. CDR3 length equals 14 residues. J was trimmed by 3 bases and V by 5 bases; bases with no gene match: 7. CDR1 and CDR2 (germline): MNHNS, SASEGT. The CDR3 bases are TGTGCCAGCAGTCACAGGGGCAGTAACTACGAGCAGTACTTC. Protein sequence: CASSHRGSNYEQYF.

A single count supports this clone. The chain recombines TRBV4-3 with TRBJ2-1; 14 nucleotides line up with TRBD2. The ends lost 0 bases at V and 9 bases at J; junction bases unmatched: 7. Germline lookup yields CDR1 LGHNA and CDR2 YSLEER. The CDR3 sequence is 17 residues long. In nucleotides, the CDR3 is TGCGCCAGCAGCCAAGATCATGAGACTAGCGGGAGGGGTGAGCAGTTCTTC. Translating it yields CASSQDHETSGRGEQFF.

J is TRBJ1-3 and V is TRBV9; no clear D gene. Germline V gene lookup returns CDR1 SGDLS and CDR2 YYNGEE. There are 16 residues in the CDR3. V was pared by 4 bases and J by 2 bases, with 16 bases between. DNA of the CDR3: TGTGCCAGCAGCTCAAACCCGAAGGGTGCTGGAAACACCATATATTTT. Translated, it gives CASSSNPKGAGNTIYF. The complete variable domain, with remaining parts taken from reference TRBV9 and TRBJ1-3, reads DSGVTQTPKHLITATGQRVTLRCSPRSGDLSVYWYQQSLDQGLQFLIQYYNGEERAKGNILERFSAQQFPDLHSELNLSSLELGDSALYFCASSSNPKGAGNTIYFGEGSWLTVV.

This clone was detected a few times. The chain recombines TRBV27 with TRBJ1-5; D possibly corresponds to TRBD1 (5 bases). In germline, CDR1 is MNHEY, CDR2 SMNVEV (reference sequence). This CDR3 is 14 amino acids long. With 3 bases removed from V and 7 bases from J, the gap between germline ends came to 13 bases. CDR3 region: CASSLQGGLQPQHF. DNA of the CDR3: TGTGCCAGCAGTTTGCAGGGTGGCCTGCAGCCCCAGCATTTT.

Of note for this clone: This same CDR3 is encoded by further DNA sequences in the sample. The rearrangement links TRBV27 to TRBJ2-3; 9 bases are a match to TRBD2. V gave up 2 bases and J gave up 3 bases; unmatched junction bases: 0. In germline, CDR1 is MNHEY, CDR2 SMNVEV (reference sequence). There are 14 residues in the CDR3. The CDR3: CASSLAGGTDTQYF. CDR3 nucleotides: TGTGCCAGCAGTTTAGCGGGAGGGACAGATACGCAGTATTTT.

J is TRBJ2-3 and V is TRBV7-9, with D unclear. Trimming cost V 3 bases and J 0 bases, with 7 bases left between them. Germline values: CDR1 SEHNR, CDR2 FQNEAQ (reference sequence). CDR3 length: 14 amino acids. CDR3 sequence reads: CASSFGDSTDTQYF. The DNA for the CDR3 is TGTGCCAGCAGCTTCGGAGACAGCACAGATACGCAGTATTTT.

The chain links TRBV21-1 to TRBJ2-7; the D call in the table, TRBD2, was not verified against the DNA. TRBV21-1 counts as a pseudogene. The CDR3 is made up of 14 amino acids. CDR3 DNA sequence: TGTGCCAGCACCCCCCTTCCCCGGAGCTACGAGCAGTACTTC. As protein: CASTPLPRSYEQYF.

J is TRBJ2-1 and V is TRBV6-6, with a weak D call TRBD1 (5 bases). CDR1 and CDR2 (germline): MNHNY, SVGAGI (reference sequence). Trimming left V 6 bases short and J 6 bases short, with 9 bases between. The CDR3 runs to 12 residues. The CDR3 region is CASRTEFNEQFF. The CDR3, as DNA: TGTGCCAGCAGGACAGAATTCAATGAGCAGTTCTTC.

The rearrangement uses TRBV27 and TRBJ2-5; D is ambiguous. This CDR3 is 14 amino acids long. V lost 5 bases, J lost 2 bases, and 12 bases lay in between. Per the germline V gene, CDR1 is MNHEY and CDR2 is SMNVEV (reference sequence). CDR3 sequence reads: CASSVIGSQETQYF. The CDR3 nucleotides are TGTGCCAGCAGTGTAATTGGGTCACAAGAGACCCAGTACTTC.

The rearrangement uses TRBV10-3 and TRBJ1-4, with 7 bases matching TRBD1. V shed 3 bases, J shed 7 bases, and the junction held 5 bases outside the gene matches. CDR3 length equals 14 residues. Germline V lookup: CDR1 ENHRY, CDR2 SYGVKD. The CDR3 here is CAISETGEAEKLFF. The CDR3 DNA reads as TGTGCCATCAGTGAAACAGGGGAGGCTGAAAAACTGTTTTTT.